This paragraph covers one TCR beta chain sequence. This clone came up once. Its antigen is not yet known. No much larger clone exists at a distance of one base, and base qualities are not known. The CDR3, from cysteine to phenylalanine, totals 12 residues. Only the CDR3 region is kept as DNA, spanning 36 bases read in frame from base 1. The CDR1 and CDR2 encoded by the germline V gene are SGHRS and YFSETQ. Trimming removed 4 bases from V and 3 bases from J, leaving 8 bases between the germline ends. This specimen belongs to a study of radiotherapy plus CTLA-4 blockade in lung cancer (dated by TCRdb to between 2017 and 2018). Broadly, across the study: Objective responses were observed in 18% of enrolled patients, and disease control was achieved in about 32%. What the research found in general, with its limitations: After treatment with radiotherapy and ipilimumab, TCR clones that originated in tumors expanded in peripheral blood. Increased serum interferon-beta after radiation, together with early dynamic changes in blood T cell clones, were reported to be the strongest predictors of response.

Receptor libraries were prepared by the immunoSEQ multiplex PCR assay. Here the immuneACCESS table is served through TCRdb, limited to in-frame sequences with V and J called. Missing clones are a known gap in these copies; in checked studies unresolved V genes cover under half, and the rest lacks a known reason. The sample table holds around 80,000 clones, of which nearly 75% were seen once. The top ten constitute approximately 10% of the sample. The study evaluated CTLA-4 blockade (ipilimumab) given together with focal radiation therapy in patients who had chemo-refractory metastatic non-small-cell lung cancer.

The TCR sequence derives from a human donor with non-small cell lung cancer whose response to radiotherapy plus ipilimumab could not be evaluated. The V and J genes are TRBV5-1 and TRBJ2-7; a tentative D call is TRBD1 (5 bases match). This specimen was peripheral blood, taken from a patient treated with radiotherapy plus ipilimumab. The bases are TGCGCCAGCAGCCAGACAGACTACGAGCAGTACTTC. The encoded protein is CASSQTDYEQYF. Joined to the reference TRBV5-1 and TRBJ2-7 proteins, this CDR3 gives the full variable domain: KAGVTQTPRYLIKTRGQQVTLSCSPISGHRSVSWYQQTPGQGLQFLFEYFSETQRNKGNFPGRFSGRQFSNSRSEMNVSTLELGDSALYLCASSQTDYEQYFGPGTRLTVT.